This T cell receptor beta chain appears in the sequencing data of a study of vaccination and CD4 T cells after COVID-19. Across the study: The convalescents comprised six males and four females, two of them Hispanic.

With the Oncomine TCR Beta short-read assay, DNA from cultured CD4+ T cells was sequenced. One entry per CDR3 protein results from TCRdb running MiXCR on the PCR reads. The repertoire includes about 9,000 distinct CDR3 sequences, about 44% of them detected once, and approximately 8% sits in the top ten. The treatment here: roughly 10-day PBMC culture with coronavirus spike peptide pools or control peptides (ViraFEST assay). This clonotype turned up a few times. Antigen unknown. Sample: CD4+ T cells from blood, cultured in vitro. The sequence was obtained from a human donor who had recovered from COVID-19.

CDR3 sequence reads: CSARKERNYGYTF. CDR3 in DNA: TGCAGTGCTAGGAAGGAACGAAACTATGGCTACACCTTC. The rearrangement links TRBV20-1 to TRBJ1-2; D remains unclear. The CDR3 is 13 residues long. Per germline, CDR1 DFQATT and CDR2 SNEGSKA (reference sequence). V was clipped by 3 bases and J by 2 bases, with 10 bases between them.